This is a list of T cell receptor beta chains from one sample in a study of yellow fever vaccine responses in identical twins. From the RT-PCR reads, TCRdb called clonotypes with MiXCR, one entry per CDR3 protein. The data show approximately 32,000 distinct CDR3 sequences, approximately 54% seen once. Source: T cells from blood (PBMCs), unsorted or a sorted subset (not recorded which), taken before or after yellow fever vaccination (not recorded which). Receptors originate from a woman between 18 and 29 years old who received the yellow fever vaccine. Both conserved end residues are part of each CDR3. Fields, in order: D gene, J gene, V gene, clone size, CDR3 DNA, CDR3 protein. The D gene is left open where the match is weak. Expanded clones are given a class, and other clones once, few, many or no size at all.

>NA|TRBJ1-1|TRBV10-1|NA
TGCGCCAGCAGTGAGTTTGCTGAAACAGGGATGAGCACTGAAGCTTTCTTT
CASSEFAETGMSTEAFF
>TRBD2|TRBJ2-5|TRBV13|NA
TGTGCCAGCAGCATCCTGGCGGGAGTGAAAGAGACCCAGTACTTC
CASSILAGVKETQYF
>TRBD1|TRBJ2-5|TRBV5-4|NA
TGTGCCAGCAGCATCCGACAGGGCTGGGAGACCCAGTACTTC
CASSIRQGWETQYF
>NA|TRBJ2-2|TRBV13|NA
TGTGCCAGCAAGGCTAGCGCCAACACCGGGGAGCTGTTTTTT
CASKASANTGELFF
>NA|TRBJ2-1|TRBV13|few
TGTGCCAGCAGCGTCGAGGGGCTGAATGAGCAGTTCTTC
CASSVEGLNEQFF
>NA|TRBJ2-2|TRBV24-1|NA
TGTGCCACCAGTGATTGGGCAAACACCGGGGAGCTGTTTTTT
CATSDWANTGELFF
>TRBD1|TRBJ2-1|TRBV2|NA
TGTGCCAGCGGGGTTCGGGACAGGGGTGGCAATGAGCAGTTCTTC
CASGVRDRGGNEQFF
>NA|TRBJ2-2|TRBV7-3|NA
TGTGCCAGCAGCCAAGCGAACACCGGGGAGCTGTTTTTT
CASSQANTGELFF
>NA|TRBJ2-1|TRBV6-5|few
TGTGCCAGCAGTTATAGCCGGGCCGGGGACAATGAGCAGTTCTTC
CASSYSRAGDNEQFF
>NA|TRBJ2-3|TRBV2|NA
TGTGCCAGCACTCCCGGGGAAGATACGCAGTATTTT
CASTPGEDTQYF